Listed below are T cell receptor beta chains from one sample, sequenced in a study of neurological immune-mediated disorders. MiXCR, run by TCRdb on the 5' RACE reads, gives a single entry per CDR3 protein. The table records about 120,000 distinct CDR3 sequences, about 3.2% of them present only once. The sequencing sample was made of PBMCs. The receptor source for this set is a woman in her 30s with multiple sclerosis. Both conserved end residues are part of each CDR3. D genes are given only for firm matches. Clone size is not always given. Where it is, it says once, few, many or a class for expanded clones.

v_call	j_call	clone_size	d_call	cdr3_nt	cdr3_aa
TRBV5-1	TRBJ1-1	many	NA	TGCGCCAGCAGCTTAGGGACAAGGCAAGTGAACACTGAAGCTTTCTTT	CASSLGTRQVNTEAFF
TRBV20-1	TRBJ1-4	NA	NA	TGCAGCGCTTCAAACAGCCGAAAACTGTTTTTT	CSASNSRKLFF
TRBV7-2	TRBJ1-5	many	NA	TGTGCCAGCAGCTCCGACGGCAATCAGCCCCAGCATTTT	CASSSDGNQPQHF
TRBV5-1	TRBJ2-3	many	TRBD2	TGCGCCAGCAGCTTTTCGAGCGGGAGTGCAGATACGCAGTATTTT	CASSFSSGSADTQYF
TRBV20-1	TRBJ1-5	many	NA	TGCAGTGCTAGCGTTTTGGGGGGGATAGGACAGCCCCAGCATTTT	CSASVLGGIGQPQHF
TRBV5-1	TRBJ1-1	many	TRBD1	TGCGCCAGCAGCCCCTGGACAGGGGGGGGAATGAACACTGAAGCTTTCTTT	CASSPWTGGGMNTEAFF
TRBV7-9	TRBJ2-7	many	NA	TGTGCCAGCAGCTTCAGTGGGTGGGAGCAGTACTTC	CASSFSGWEQYF
TRBV6-5	TRBJ1-5	many	TRBD1	TGTGCCAGCAGTGCCGGGACAGGGCATCAGCCCCAGCATTTT	CASSAGTGHQPQHF
TRBV7-9	TRBJ2-3	many	NA	TGTGCCAGCAGTTTAGCAGCCACAGATACGCAGTATTTT	CASSLAATDTQYF
TRBV3-1	TRBJ2-5	many	NA	TGTGCCAGCAGCCAAGACGCTAGATCCCTAGAGACCCAGTACTTC	CASSQDARSLETQYF
TRBV6-6	TRBJ2-7	many	NA	TGTGCCAGCAGTTACTCTAACAGGGTCCGCTTAAAATGGACCTACGAGCAGTACTTC	CASSYSNRVRLKWTYEQYF
TRBV12-3/TRBV12-4	TRBJ2-3	many	NA	TGTGCCAGCAGTTTACGGGACACAGATACGCAGTATTTT	CASSLRDTDTQYF
TRBV4-1	TRBJ2-7	many	TRBD1	TGCGCCAGCAGCCAAGCGACAGGGGGCCACTACGAGCAGTACTTC	CASSQATGGHYEQYF
TRBV7-2	TRBJ2-1	many	NA	TGTGCCAGCAGCTTAGGGGCCTACAATGAGCAGTTCTTC	CASSLGAYNEQFF
TRBV20-1	TRBJ1-1	many	NA	TGCAGTGCTAGCGGGGAGTACACTGAAGCTTTCTTT	CSASGEYTEAFF
TRBV7-9	TRBJ2-3	many	NA	TGTGCCAGCAGCCACAGGAGGGCAGGGTTCACAGATACGCAGTATTTT	CASSHRRAGFTDTQYF
TRBV7-2	TRBJ1-1	many	NA	TGTGCCAGCAGCCCCGGACCGGGGTCCACTGAAGCTTTCTTT	CASSPGPGSTEAFF
TRBV7-9	TRBJ2-2	many	TRBD1	TGTGCCAGCAGACGACAGGGCGGAACCGGGGAGCTGTTTTTT	CASRRQGGTGELFF
TRBV27	TRBJ2-3	many	NA	TGTGCCAGCAGTTTATCATTCGGACATAGCACAGATACGCAGTATTTT	CASSLSFGHSTDTQYF
TRBV10-3	TRBJ1-5	many	NA	TGTGCCATCAGTGAGGCGGGTACGGTGGATCAGCCCCAGCATTTT	CAISEAGTVDQPQHF
TRBV6-6	TRBJ1-2	many	NA	TGTGCCAGCAGTCCCGGGGGATCCTATGGCTACACCTTC	CASSPGGSYGYTF
TRBV11-2	TRBJ1-2	NA	NA	TGTGCCAGCAAACGAACGGGGGACGCTGGCTACACCTTC	CASKRTGDAGYTF
TRBV6-6	TRBJ1-4	NA	NA	TGTGCCAGCAGGTCAGGACAGACTACTATCAATGAAAAACTGTTTTTT	CASRSGQTTINEKLFF
TRBV5-1	TRBJ2-5	many	TRBD1	TGCGCCAGCAGCACCTCCGGGACAGGGGAAGAGACCCAGTACTTC	CASSTSGTGEETQYF
TRBV10-3	TRBJ2-2	many	NA	TGTGCCATCAGTGAGTCCAGTGTGAACACCGGGGAGCTGTTTTTT	CAISESSVNTGELFF
TRBV10-3	TRBJ1-1	NA	NA	TGTGCCATCAGTGGACAGATGAACACTGAAGCTTTCTTT	CAISGQMNTEAFF
TRBV6-5	TRBJ1-6	many	TRBD1	TGTGCCAGCAGTCCGGGACAGGCGAATTCACCCCTCCACTTT	CASSPGQANSPLHF
TRBV7-2	TRBJ2-7	many	NA	TGTGCCAGCAGCTTAGGGTCACAGGGCCAGCGGGAAACTTACTTC	CASSLGSQGQRETYF
TRBV30	TRBJ2-7	many	TRBD2	TGTGCCTGGAGTCGGTCGGCGGGAGGGGGTAGATACGAGCAGTACTTC	CAWSRSAGGGRYEQYF
TRBV9	TRBJ2-1	few	NA	TGTGCCAGCAGCGTAGGGCCGGCCGGCCCAGGGGCCTACAATGAGCAGTTCTTC	CASSVGPAGPGAYNEQFF